Below, 15 T cell receptor beta chains from the same sample are listed, as sequenced in a study of cytomegalovirus exposure and HLA in healthy donors. 60 Vbeta and 13 Jbeta primers were used in PCR. Sequencing was performed with immunoSEQ multiplex PCR; in TCRdb, only in-frame clones are kept and a portion is missing. The sample includes around 59,000 clones, approximately 80% of them seen just once. The sequencing sample was made of PBMCs. The receptors originated from a woman between 40 and 50 years old in good health and CMV-seronegative.

This CDR3 reads CASSAGRGSYEQYF. CDR3 coding DNA: TGTGCCAGCAGCGCCGGACGGGGCTCCTACGAGCAGTACTTC. The chain combines TRBV9 with TRBJ2-7; D may be TRBD2 (5 bases). The CDR3 is made up of 14 amino acids. Trimming left V 3 bases short and J 0 bases short, with 10 bases between. Germline V gives CDR1 SGDLS, CDR2 YYNGEE.

The chain is built from TRBV2 and TRBJ2-2; D unresolved. CDR3 length equals 12 residues. V was trimmed by 4 bases and J by 8 bases, leaving 8 bases between them. CDR1 is SNHLY and CDR2 is FYNNEI in the germline V gene. The DNA of the CDR3 is TGTGCCAGCAGTGCCACCGGGGGGGAGCTGTTTTTT. This codes for CASSATGGELFF.

The V call is TRBV29-1, the J call TRBJ2-1; 13 nucleotides agree with TRBD2. The CDR3 consists of 13 residues. Germline CDR1 is SQVTM and CDR2 is ANQGSEA. Trimming cost V 7 bases and J 5 bases; bases outside gene matches: 2. Written as DNA, the CDR3 is TGCAGCGGTACTAGCGGGAGGGACAATGAGCAGTTCTTC. It encodes CSGTSGRDNEQFF.

The chain is built from TRBV19 and TRBJ1-4, with 9 bases aligning to TRBD1. Germline CDR1 is LNHDA and CDR2 is SQIVND (reference sequence). The length of the CDR3 is 16 residues. V gave up 6 bases and J gave up 7 bases; unmatched junction bases: 12. The DNA of the CDR3 is TGTGCCAGTAGCTCTATACAGGGGGCGGTTCGTGAAAAACTGTTTTTT. The encoded protein is CASSSIQGAVREKLFF. The whole variable domain, remainder taken from reference TRBV19 and TRBJ1-4, is DGGITQSPKYLFRKEGQNVTLSCEQNLNHDAMYWYRQDPGQGLRLIYYSQIVNDFQKGDIAEGYSVSREKKESFPLTVTSAQKNPTAFYLCASSSIQGAVREKLFFGSGTQLSVL.

V is TRBV6-1 and J is TRBJ1-3; no firm D call. CDR3 length: 14 residues. CDR1 is MNHNS and CDR2 is SASEGT in the germline V gene. Trimming left V 5 bases short and J 2 bases short, with 10 bases between. DNA for the CDR3: TGTGCCAGCAGTAGGGAGGAGGCTGGAAACACCATATATTTT. Protein product: CASSREEAGNTIYF.

This clone occurred a few times. The chain employs TRBV5-8 and TRBJ1-5; 8 bases fit TRBD1. Germline loops: CDR1 SGHTS, CDR2 YDEGEE. The CDR3 contains 14 residues. V lost 7 bases, J lost 1 base, and 4 bases stayed unmatched. The CDR3 sequence: CASRTGGSNQPQHF. The CDR3 DNA reads as TGTGCCAGCCGAACAGGGGGAAGCAATCAGCCCCAGCATTTT.

This rearrangement joins TRBV2 to TRBJ1-1, with TRBD1 matching over 7 bases. This CDR3 is built from 13 residues. V dropped 1 base and J dropped 7; count of bases not matched to a gene: 3. Looked up from germline, CDR1 is SNHLY and CDR2 is FYNNEI. CDR3 in DNA: TGTGCCAGCAGTGAAGTCCCAGGGGGTGAAGCTTTCTTT. It yields the protein CASSEVPGGEAFF.

The CDR3 sequence: CASGAPGQGHDEQYF. The DNA of the CDR3 is TGTGCCAGCGGAGCACCGGGACAGGGTCACGACGAGCAGTACTTC. The V and J genes are TRBV28 and TRBJ2-7; 9 nucleotides align to TRBD1. V lost 8 bases, J lost 5 bases, and 13 bases stayed unmatched. The CDR3 covers 15 residues. The V gene's germline CDR1 is MDHEN and CDR2 SYDVKM.

The rearrangement uses TRBV28 and TRBJ1-1, with TRBD1 as a possible D gene (5 bases). Trimming shortened V by 5 bases and J by 2 bases, and 18 bases separated the two germline ends. The germline V gene has CDR1 MDHEN and CDR2 SYDVKM. CDR3 length equals 16 residues. The CDR3 is CASSQVRAKLNTEAFF. For the CDR3, the DNA is TGTGCCAGCAGTCAAGTCAGGGCGAAGTTAAACACTGAAGCTTTCTTT.

This chain connects TRBV29-1 to TRBJ2-1; D is perhaps TRBD1 (5 bases). The CDR3 covers 14 residues. The V gene's germline CDR1 is SQVTM and CDR2 ANQGSEA. V was cut by 4 bases and J by 1 base, with 11 bases left in between. The chain's CDR3 is CSVVLGHSYNEQFF. DNA of the CDR3: TGCAGCGTTGTGCTGGGGCATTCCTACAATGAGCAGTTCTTC.

The chain joins TRBV6-4 to TRBJ1-5; 7 bases fit TRBD1. The CDR3 spans 18 residues. The germline CDR1 and CDR2 sequences are MRHNA and SNTAGT. Trimming removed 0 bases from V and 0 bases from J; junction bases left unmatched: 8. This chain's CDR3 is CASSDSQGGKYSNQPQHF. The CDR3 DNA follows: TGTGCCAGCAGTGACTCGCAGGGGGGAAAATATAGCAATCAGCCCCAGCATTTT.

This clone has a handful of counts. The V and J genes are TRBV6-1 and TRBJ1-1; D is ambiguous. V dropped 6 bases and J dropped 2 bases, with 10 bases sitting between them. Germline CDR1 and CDR2: MNHNS and SASEGT. The CDR3 is 13 amino acids. DNA of the CDR3: TGTGCCAGCAGGAGCCAACTAAACACTGAAGCTTTCTTT. Protein sequence: CASRSQLNTEAFF.

This chain joins TRBV11-2 and TRBJ2-2, with D unresolved. This CDR3 spans 13 amino acids. CDR1 SGHAT and CDR2 FQNNGV come from the germline V gene. Trimming shortened V by 0 bases and J by 5 bases, and 4 bases separated the two germline ends. CDR3 protein: CASSLDLTGELFF. In DNA, the CDR3 is TGTGCCAGCAGCTTAGATTTAACCGGGGAGCTGTTTTTT.

This clone appeared a single time. This chain uses TRBV28 with TRBJ2-1; 11 nucleotides align to TRBD2. Looked up from germline, CDR1 is MDHEN and CDR2 is SYDVKM. The J segment lost 5 bases and the V segment lost 5 bases, leaving 11 bases of the junction unmatched. The length of the CDR3 is 17 residues. This CDR3 is CASSPVRGGLADNEQFF. DNA for the CDR3: TGTGCCAGCAGTCCCGTACGAGGGGGACTAGCGGACAATGAGCAGTTCTTC.

This chain uses TRBV5-1 with TRBJ1-4; 9 positions match TRBD1. The V and J ends lost 2 bases and 3 bases, in that order; junction bases with no gene match: 2. Germline loops: CDR1 SGHRS, CDR2 YFSETQ. The CDR3 totals 15 residues. CDR3 loop: CASSLQGAANEKLFF. The CDR3 DNA sequence: TGCGCCAGCAGCTTACAGGGGGCGGCTAATGAAAAACTGTTTTTT.